The table lists the clone carrying this TCR beta chain with many counts. Antigen unknown. TCRdb reprocessed the PCR reads with MiXCR, giving one entry per CDR3 protein. The table shows 550,000 to 750,000 distinct CDR3 sequences, with just under 20% occurring only once. The data belong to a study of molecular identifiers for immune sequencing clone quantification. Naive CD8 sequencing libraries were generated from about 21,000 to 970,000 sorted cells, with 10%, 30% or 50% RNA as input. The sorting of naive CD8 T cells used the CD8+CD4-CCR7+CD45RA+ phenotype. Study findings and constraints: Highly expanded clone sizes could end up underestimated if a barcode were shared by identical TCR molecules. Spike-in Jurkat TCR RNA from a single cell reportedly registered among 900,000 to 1,000,000 naive cells.

The receptor's source is a human donor in good health. Some libraries in this study had Jurkat cell RNA spiked in. The sample comprised naive CD8+ T cells from blood, with Jurkat cell RNA spiked in. Specified subset: FACS-sorted CD8+CD4-CCR7+CD45RA+ naive T cells.

The CDR3 spells CAIRGGANTEAFF. CDR3 nucleotides: TGTGCCATCCGGGGGGGCGCGAACACTGAAGCTTTCTTT. The V and J genes are TRBV10-3 and TRBJ1-1; D is perhaps TRBD1 (6 bases). There are 13 residues in the CDR3. The germline V gene encodes CDR1 ENHRY and CDR2 SYGVKD. The V and J ends lost 8 bases and 1 base respectively, with 11 bases between them.